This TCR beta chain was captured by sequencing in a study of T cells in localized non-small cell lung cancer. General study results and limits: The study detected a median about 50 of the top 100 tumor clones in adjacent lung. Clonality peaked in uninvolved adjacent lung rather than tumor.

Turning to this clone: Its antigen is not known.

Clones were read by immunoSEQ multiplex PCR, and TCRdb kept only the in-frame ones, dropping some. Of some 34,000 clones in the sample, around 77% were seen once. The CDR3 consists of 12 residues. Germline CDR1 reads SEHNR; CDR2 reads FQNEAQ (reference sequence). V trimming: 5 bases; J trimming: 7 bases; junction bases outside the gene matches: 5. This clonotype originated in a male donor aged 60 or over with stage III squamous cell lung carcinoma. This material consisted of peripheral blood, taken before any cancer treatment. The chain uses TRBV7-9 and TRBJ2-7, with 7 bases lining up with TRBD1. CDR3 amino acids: CASSQGTAEQYF. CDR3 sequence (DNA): TGTGCCAGCAGCCAAGGGACAGCTGAGCAGTACTTC.